This T cell receptor beta chain comes out of a study of shared clonotypes between healthy human individuals. Study-level findings and limits: Clonotype sharing among donors likely depends on sequencing depth. Clonotypes shared by all four sorted-subset donors had higher generation probabilities than non-shared clonotypes. On the whole, naive subsets had larger estimated richness than memory subsets had.

In this sample, this clone turned up once. Its antigen is unknown. This table comes from immunoSEQ multiplex PCR, and its TCRdb copy is limited to in-frame clones, with some not included. The sample records millions of clones, 95% being singletons. This TCR was recovered from a man aged 18 to 29 in good health. Source material: naive CD4+ T cells sorted from blood. Sample subset: CD45RA+ positively selected.

Written as DNA, the CDR3 is TGTGCCAGCAGCTTGTCTAGTCGGACAGGGGGATTCGAGCAGTACTTC. It encodes CASSLSSRTGGFEQYF. This chain uses TRBV5-4 with TRBJ2-7; TRBD1 matches at 10 bases. This CDR3 is 16 amino acids long. Looked up from germline, CDR1 is SGHNT and CDR2 is YYREEE (reference sequence). The V and J ends lost 1 base and 6 bases, in that order; junction bases with no gene match: 10.